This TCR beta chain was sequenced for a study of blood T cell repertoires in COVID-19. Across the study: Some COVID-19 samples were acute and others convalescent; all came from the United States, Italy and Spain.

Method: immunoSEQ multiplex PCR; TCRdb's copy keeps in-frame clones and lacks some. The sample has roughly 90,000 clones, around 85% seen once. Deletions cut 5 bases from V and 1 base from J, with 15 bases between. Per the germline V gene, CDR1 is MNHEY and CDR2 is SVGAGI. There are 15 residues in the CDR3. The chain combines TRBV6-5 with TRBJ2-7; weak D call: TRBD1 (8 bases). The sample consisted of peripheral blood. The source of this sequence is a human donor in a cohort sampled during active COVID-19. DNA for the CDR3: TGTGCCAGCAGTCCTACAGGGGGGGGTTCCTACGAGCAGTACTTC. It yields the protein CASSPTGGGSYEQYF.